This TCR beta chain emerged from a study of cytomegalovirus exposure and HLA in healthy donors. Germline CDR1 and CDR2: SGHTA and FQGNSA. Trimming shortened V by 4 bases and J by 1 base, and 6 bases separated the two germline ends. CDR3 length equals 13 residues. Overall study findings and caveats: According to the study, 160 or so TCR beta chains were cytomegalovirus-associated.

This PCR relied on a set of 60 Vbeta primers and 13 Jbeta primers. Clones were read by immunoSEQ multiplex PCR, and TCRdb kept only the in-frame ones, dropping some. The repertoire has around 130,000 clones, 80% to 85% of them found once; the top ten carry 2% to 2.5%. Points on this clone: Its target is unknown.

J is TRBJ2-3 and V is TRBV7-2; no firm D call. The clonotype originates from a man aged 30-40 years in good health and CMV-seronegative. Material: PBMCs. The CDR3 region has the DNA TGTGCCAGCAGCTCCCGAGGCACAGATACGCAGTATTTT. Amino acid sequence: CASSSRGTDTQYF. The whole variable domain, filled in from reference TRBV7-2 and TRBJ2-3, reads GAGVSQSPSNKVTEKGKDVELRCDPISGHTALYWYRQSLGQGLEFLIYFQGNSAPDKSGLPSDRFSAERTGGSVSTLTIQRTQQEDSAVYLCASSSRGTDTQYFGPGTRLTVL.